These 13 T cell receptor beta chains were sequenced from one sample in a study of blood T cell repertoires in COVID-19. Sequencing was performed with immunoSEQ multiplex PCR; in TCRdb, only in-frame clones are kept and a portion is missing. The data contain 230,000 or so clones, roughly nine tenths of them singletons. Sequenced: peripheral blood. The receptors here all came from a man between 40 and 49 years old with active or convalescent COVID-19.

The J gene is TRBJ2-1, the V gene TRBV9; D is possibly TRBD2 (5 bases). Germline V gives CDR1 SGDLS, CDR2 YYNGEE. The CDR3 is made up of 13 amino acids. V was trimmed by 1 base and J by 3 bases, leaving 5 bases between them. The CDR3 region has the DNA TGTGCCAGCAGCGTACGGGACTACAATGAGCAGTTCTTC. As protein: CASSVRDYNEQFF.

This chain uses TRBV7-2 with TRBJ1-6; TRBD1 is a possible D gene (5 bases). This CDR3 is built from 15 residues. Per the germline V gene, CDR1 is SGHTA and CDR2 is FQGNSA. Trimming removed 2 bases at V and 7 bases at J, with 12 bases between. In nucleotides, the CDR3 is TGTGCCAGCAGCTTACAGGGCGCTCGGAATTCACCCCTCCACTTT. The encoded protein is CASSLQGARNSPLHF.

CDR3: CASSDRGVNSPLHF. The CDR3 nucleotides are TGTGCCAGCAGTGACCGGGGGGTTAATTCACCCCTCCACTTT. The rearrangement uses TRBV6-4 and TRBJ1-6; maybe TRBD1 (5 bases). Per the germline V gene, CDR1 is MRHNA and CDR2 is SNTAGT. V was cut by 2 bases and J by 6 bases, with 8 bases left in between. This CDR3 has 14 amino acids.

The V gene is TRBV30, the J gene TRBJ1-2; D possibly corresponds to TRBD1 (5 bases). Germline assignment: CDR1 GTSNPN and CDR2 SVGIG (reference sequence). This CDR3 has 14 residues. The V end was cut by 0 bases, the J end by 8 bases, with 16 bases between. CDR3 sequence reads: CAWSVRGLSGGYTF. The CDR3 DNA sequence: TGTGCCTGGAGTGTAAGGGGCCTAAGCGGGGGCTACACCTTC.

CDR3 DNA sequence: TGTGCCAGTAGCCCTCGTAACTATGGCTACACCTTC. Translation: CASSPRNYGYTF. V is TRBV19 and J is TRBJ1-2, with D hard to call. With 6 bases removed from V and 1 base from J, the gap between germline ends came to 6 bases. Germline CDR1 reads LNHDA; CDR2 reads SQIVND (reference sequence). The CDR3 runs 12 residues.

The chain recombines TRBV5-4 with TRBJ1-1; D is unresolved. Germline CDR1 and CDR2: SGHNT and YYREEE (reference sequence). V lost 2 bases and J 3 bases, leaving 8 bases between the germline ends. The CDR3 is made up of 13 amino acids. CDR3 bases: TGTGCCAGCAGCTTTCTCGGTGACACTGAAGCTTTCTTT. Translating it yields CASSFLGDTEAFF. The full variable domain, its missing parts supplied by reference TRBV5-4 and TRBJ1-1, is ETGVTQSPTHLIKTRGQQVTLRCSSQSGHNTVSWYQQALGQGPQFIFQYYREEENGRGNFPPRFSGLQFPNYSSELNVNALELDDSALYLCASSFLGDTEAFFGQGTRLTVV.

The chain joins TRBV9 to TRBJ2-6; TRBD1 matches 8 bases. Losses at the gene ends were 9 bases for V and 0 bases for J; bases not matched to a gene: 11. Germline V gene lookup returns CDR1 SGDLS and CDR2 YYNGEE. The CDR3 totals 17 residues. CDR3 protein: CATGGDRTYSGANVLTF. As DNA, the CDR3 is TGTGCCACAGGAGGGGACAGGACCTACTCTGGGGCCAACGTCCTGACTTTC.

This chain links TRBV15 with TRBJ2-6, with D possibly being TRBD2 (7 bases). V gave up 4 bases and J gave up 4 bases, with 20 bases separating them. The CDR3 contains 18 residues. Germline CDR1 is LNHNV and CDR2 is YYDKDF (reference sequence). In DNA form, the CDR3 reads TGTGCCACCAGCACCAAGGGGGGGTACGGTGGCGGGGCCAACGTCCTGACTTTC. Amino acids: CATSTKGGYGGGANVLTF.

This rearrangement joins TRBV29-1 to TRBJ1-2, with 11 bases aligning to TRBD1. With V trimmed by 3 bases and J by 6 bases, 9 bases remained unmatched. The germline CDR1 and CDR2 sequences are SQVTM and ANQGSEA. This CDR3 comprises 15 residues. The CDR3 reads CSVDLRTGGFDGYTF. CDR3 nucleotide sequence: TGCAGCGTTGACCTAAGGACAGGGGGCTTCGATGGCTACACCTTC.

This CDR3 is CASSSGTNSYEQYF. The CDR3 nucleotides read TGCGCCAGCAGCTCCGGGACTAACTCCTACGAGCAGTACTTC. This chain links TRBV5-1 with TRBJ2-7; 7 bases agree with TRBD2. Per germline, CDR1 SGHRS and CDR2 YFSETQ. With 3 bases clipped from V and 0 bases from J, the junction kept 3 bases outside the gene matches. The CDR3 covers 14 residues.

V usage is TRBV10-2 and J usage is TRBJ2-7, with D tentatively TRBD1 (5 bases). V lost 8 bases, J lost 6 bases, and 11 bases lay in between. Germline lookup yields CDR1 WSHSY and CDR2 SAAADI. The CDR3 runs 11 residues. The DNA for the CDR3 is TGCGCCAGCCTTTCTAGGGGCGAGCAGTACTTC. This gives the protein CASLSRGEQYF.

J is TRBJ1-1 and V is TRBV5-6, with D unresolved. The CDR3 has 14 residues. The V and J ends lost 1 base and 1 base respectively, with 8 bases between them. CDR1 SGHDT and CDR2 YYEEEE come from the germline V gene. The CDR3, as DNA: TGTGCCAGCAGCTTGATCCAGAAGAACACTGAAGCTTTCTTT. It codes for CASSLIQKNTEAFF.

The chain carries TRBV7-8 and TRBJ2-3; D perhaps matches TRBD2 (5 bases). The length of the CDR3 is 16 residues. The V and J ends lost 1 base and 5 bases respectively, with 16 bases between them. The V gene's germline CDR1 is SGHVS and CDR2 FQNEAQ. The DNA for the CDR3 is TGTGCCAGCAGCTTAGACCCCTCACTAGTAAGAGATACGCAGTATTTT. Encoded protein: CASSLDPSLVRDTQYF.